One sample yielded the 17 T cell receptor beta chains listed below, sequenced in a study of Ad26.COV2.S vaccination and SARS-CoV-2 variants (dated by TCRdb to about 2021). The library was built by means of the immunoSEQ multiplex PCR assay. TCRdb provides this immuneACCESS table in a form limited to in-frame rearrangements. Some clones are lacking; in checked studies, under half of them reflect an unresolved V gene, and why the rest are absent is not known. The sample table contains more than 400,000 clones; only one count was recorded for roughly 87% of them. The ten most abundant clones make up approximately 4.3% of the sample. The sample's treatment or condition label, in plain terms: 15 to 20 received Ad26.COV2.S at low or high dose, single or two shots; several received placebo; per-sample allocation not given. Repertoires of vaccine and placebo recipients were sequenced from samples taken on day 63 after the first injection.

Sequences were derived from peripheral blood, sampled in a trial of Ad26.COV2.S vaccine versus placebo. These receptors were obtained from a person aged 18-65 years who received the Ad26.COV2.S COVID-19 vaccine or a placebo.

The V call is TRBV4-2, the J call TRBJ1-5, with TRBD1 matching 7 bases. The CDR3 runs 14 residues. Trimming cost V 4 bases and J 2 bases; bases outside gene matches: 2. Germline CDR1 and CDR2: LGHNA and YNFKEQ. CDR3 DNA: TGTGCCAGCAGCCCGGGACAGCGCAATCAGCCCCAGCATTTT. Translating gives CASSPGQRNQPQHF.

This chain links TRBV28 with TRBJ2-3, with D possibly TRBD2 on 6 matching bases. Germline loops: CDR1 MDHEN, CDR2 SYDVKM. With 8 bases removed from V and 2 bases from J, the gap between germline ends came to 14 bases. The CDR3 has 14 amino acids. CDR3 sequence: CASSGWGDTDTQYF. The CDR3 region has the DNA TGTGCCAGCTCCGGGTGGGGGGACACAGATACGCAGTATTTT.

The chain recombines TRBV4-2 with TRBJ1-4; D gene ambiguous. This CDR3 is built from 15 residues. V gave up 1 base and J gave up 0 bases, with 6 bases separating them. CDR1 LGHNA and CDR2 YNFKEQ come from the germline V gene. CDR3 DNA: TGTGCCAGCAGCCAAGCCCGAACAACTAATGAAAAACTGTTTTTT. Its protein is CASSQARTTNEKLFF.

The V gene is TRBV29-1, the J gene TRBJ2-1, with a possible D match to TRBD2 (6 bases). This CDR3 has 12 amino acids. Germline loops: CDR1 SQVTM, CDR2 ANQGSEA. V lost 5 bases and J 9 bases, leaving 14 bases between the germline ends. The CDR3 coding sequence is TGCAGCGTTAGGAGGGCCGGCAGTGAGCAGTTCTTC. Amino acids: CSVRRAGSEQFF.

V gene TRBV5-1 combines with J gene TRBJ2-4, with a tentative D call TRBD2 (6 bases). The CDR3 contains 15 residues. Trimming left V 3 bases short and J 5 bases short, with 15 bases between. Germline-derived CDR1 and CDR2 are SGHRS and YFSETQ. CDR3 DNA sequence: TGCGCCAGCAGCTGGTATAGCGGAGGGGAAAACATTCAGTACTTC. This codes for CASSWYSGGENIQYF.

This clone has just one count. This chain uses TRBV19 with TRBJ2-7, with 9 bases lining up with TRBD2. CDR3 length equals 15 residues. Germline CDR1 reads LNHDA; CDR2 reads SQIVND (reference sequence). V trimming: 7 bases; J trimming: 2 bases; junction bases outside the gene matches: 9. In DNA, the CDR3 is TGTGCCAGTAAAATGGTAGCGGGAGAGACCTACGAGCAGTACTTC. The encoded protein is CASKMVAGETYEQYF.

The chain recombines TRBV7-6 with TRBJ2-2; 8 nucleotides match TRBD2. Germline V lookup: CDR1 SGHVS, CDR2 FNYEAQ. The CDR3 covers 15 residues. J gave up 3 bases and V 5 bases, and 5 bases lay outside the gene matches. The CDR3 nucleotides read TGTGCCAGCAGCACGGGACTAGGAGACACCGGGGAGCTGTTTTTT. As protein: CASSTGLGDTGELFF.

This CDR3 is CATSRVRDAYNEQFF. As DNA, the CDR3 is TGTGCCACCAGCAGAGTGCGGGATGCTTACAATGAGCAGTTCTTC. The rearrangement uses TRBV15 and TRBJ2-1; TRBD2 might be the D (6 bases). The germline V gene has CDR1 LNHNV and CDR2 YYDKDF (reference sequence). V was pared by 1 base and J by 4 bases, with 11 bases between. The CDR3 extends over 15 amino acids.

The chain uses TRBV4-3 and TRBJ2-3; TRBD1 matches 9 bases. Looked up from germline, CDR1 is LGHNA and CDR2 is YSLEER. The trim removed 1 base at V and 2 bases at J, leaving 7 bases unmatched. CDR3 size: 17 residues. CDR3 loop: CASSQGWTGADTDTQYF. The DNA for the CDR3 is TGCGCCAGCAGCCAAGGCTGGACAGGGGCTGACACAGATACGCAGTATTTT.

The gene calls are TRBV27 and TRBJ1-4; D is undetermined. V lost 3 bases and J 7 bases, leaving 9 bases between the germline ends. Per the germline V gene, CDR1 is MNHEY and CDR2 is SMNVEV (reference sequence). The CDR3 sequence is 13 residues long. CDR3 sequence (DNA): TGTGCCAGCAGTTTTTCCAGGAGTGAAAAACTGTTTTTT. Protein sequence: CASSFSRSEKLFF.

The rearrangement links TRBV7-9 to TRBJ2-7; D is possibly TRBD2 (5 bases). Germline CDR1 is SEHNR and CDR2 is FQNEAQ (reference sequence). CDR3 length: 14 amino acids. Trimming shortened V by 1 base and J by 0 bases, and 7 bases separated the two germline ends. The CDR3 bases are TGTGCCAGCAGCTTAGTAGACTACTCCTACGAGCAGTACTTC. It specifies CASSLVDYSYEQYF.

The chain has TRBV28 and TRBJ2-1; TRBD2 aligns across 7 bases. CDR1 MDHEN and CDR2 SYDVKM come from the germline V gene. The CDR3 is 16 residues long. Trimming cost V 2 bases and J 7 bases; bases outside gene matches: 11. CDR3 region: CASSLPLAGVTNEQFF. The CDR3 DNA is TGTGCCAGCAGTTTACCACTTGCGGGAGTGACGAATGAGCAGTTCTTC.

The chain combines TRBV18 with TRBJ2-1; possible D gene TRBD2, 5 bases. The CDR3 is 15 amino acids. Germline V gene lookup returns CDR1 KGHSH and CDR2 LQKENI. The V and J ends lost 1 base and 2 bases respectively, with 9 bases between them. CDR3 DNA sequence: TGTGCCAGCTCACCACTAGCGACTACCTACAATGAGCAGTTCTTC. Its protein product is CASSPLATTYNEQFF.

The genes are TRBV5-4 and TRBJ1-6; TRBD1 matches at 7 bases. Germline lookup yields CDR1 SGHNT and CDR2 YYREEE (reference sequence). Trimming cost V 4 bases and J 10 bases; bases outside gene matches: 14. This CDR3 region has 16 residues. The CDR3 DNA sequence: TGTGCCAGCAGCGGCACCGGGGAGGGGGCCGGGTCACCCCTCCACTTT. Its translation: CASSGTGEGAGSPLHF.

The chain recombines TRBV5-1 with TRBJ2-1, with 7 bases fitting TRBD2. Per the germline V gene, CDR1 is SGHRS and CDR2 is YFSETQ. V dropped 2 bases and J dropped 6; count of bases not matched to a gene: 2. The CDR3 is 13 residues long. Here the CDR3 reads CASSFWTSNEQFF. CDR3 coding DNA: TGCGCCAGCAGCTTTTGGACTAGCAATGAGCAGTTCTTC. The full variable domain, in which reference TRBV5-1 and TRBJ2-1 provide the parts outside the CDR3, is KAGVTQTPRYLIKTRGQQVTLSCSPISGHRSVSWYQQTPGQGLQFLFEYFSETQRNKGNFPGRFSGRQFSNSRSEMNVSTLELGDSALYLCASSFWTSNEQFFGPGTRLTVL.

This sequence joins TRBV7-2 and TRBJ2-7; 11 nucleotides match TRBD2. The V gene's germline CDR1 is SGHTA and CDR2 FQGNSA. The CDR3 loop spans 18 amino acids. Trimming cost V 5 bases and J 5 bases; bases outside gene matches: 17. The CDR3 region is CASSPGLAGFPRNHEQYF. Here the CDR3 DNA reads TGTGCCAGCAGCCCCGGACTAGCGGGTTTCCCCCGGAACCACGAGCAGTACTTC.

The chain uses TRBV27 and TRBJ2-1, with D possibly called TRBD1 or TRBD2 (7 bases each). V was pared by 6 bases and J by 9 bases, with 21 bases between. The germline CDR1 and CDR2 sequences are MNHEY and SMNVEV (reference sequence). This CDR3 spans 15 amino acids. The CDR3 sequence is CASRVRGEREVEQFF. The CDR3, as DNA: TGTGCCAGCAGAGTCAGGGGGGAGCGGGAAGTTGAGCAGTTCTTC.